Listed below are T cell receptor beta chains from one sample, sequenced in a study of shared clonotypes between healthy human individuals. Here immunoSEQ multiplex PCR was the method, and the copy in TCRdb shows in-frame clones only, minus some. Of roughly 380,000 clones in the sample, approximately 97% are singletons; the top ten hold about 0.32%. Input material: memory CD8+ T cells sorted from blood. The source is a man aged 30 to 39 in good health. Both conserved end residues are part of each CDR3. D genes are given only for firm matches. The size field is filled for only some rows; it gives once, few, many or a size class.

j_gene: TRBJ2-5
len: 13
abundance: .
v_gene: TRBV7-9
d_gene: .
CDR3nt: TGTGCCAGCAGGTTAGGGGTCCAAGAGACCCAGTACTTC
CDR3aa: CASRLGVQETQYF

j_gene: TRBJ2-3
len: 14
abundance: .
v_gene: TRBV6-4
d_gene: .
CDR3nt: TGTGCCAGTTCACAGGGCATCAGGACAGATACGCAGTATTTT
CDR3aa: CASSQGIRTDTQYF

j_gene: TRBJ2-7
len: 13
abundance: once
v_gene: TRBV28
d_gene: .
CDR3nt: TGTGCCAGCAGGAAGCGGCTAACCTACGAGCAGTACTTC
CDR3aa: CASRKRLTYEQYF

j_gene: TRBJ2-7
len: 17
abundance: .
v_gene: TRBV28
d_gene: TRBD1
CDR3nt: TGTGCCAGCAGACCCTCCCCGGGACAGGGAAGCTCCTACGAGCAGTACTTC
CDR3aa: CASRPSPGQGSSYEQYF

j_gene: TRBJ2-7
len: 14
abundance: .
v_gene: TRBV19
d_gene: .
CDR3nt: TGTGCCAGTAGTTTAGGACAGTATCCCTACGAGCAGTACTTC
CDR3aa: CASSLGQYPYEQYF

j_gene: TRBJ2-1
len: 15
abundance: .
v_gene: TRBV6-5
d_gene: .
CDR3nt: TGTGCCAGCAGTCTACACAGGCGGTTATACAATGAGCAGTTCTTC
CDR3aa: CASSLHRRLYNEQFF

j_gene: TRBJ2-6
len: 12
abundance: .
v_gene: TRBV11-2
d_gene: .
CDR3nt: TGTGCCAGCAGCTCCACCGGCGGCGTCCTGACTTTC
CDR3aa: CASSSTGGVLTF

j_gene: TRBJ2-6
len: 12
abundance: .
v_gene: TRBV25-1
d_gene: .
CDR3nt: TGTGCCAGCAGTACAGGGGCCAACGTCCTGACTTTC
CDR3aa: CASSTGANVLTF

j_gene: TRBJ1-6
len: 15
abundance: .
v_gene: TRBV2
d_gene: .
CDR3nt: TGTGCCAGCAGTGGACTCCCTTCGGCTAATTCACCCCTCCACTTT
CDR3aa: CASSGLPSANSPLHF

j_gene: TRBJ1-4
len: 15
abundance: .
v_gene: TRBV9
d_gene: .
CDR3nt: TGTGCCAGCAACCATCGACAGGAAACTAATGAAAAACTGTTTTTT
CDR3aa: CASNHRQETNEKLFF

j_gene: TRBJ2-7
len: 13
abundance: .
v_gene: TRBV7-2
d_gene: .
CDR3nt: TGTGCCAGCAGCTTAGAATGGGTGACAGATAAGTACTTC
CDR3aa: CASSLEWVTDKYF

j_gene: TRBJ2-1
len: 16
abundance: .
v_gene: TRBV6-6
d_gene: TRBD1
CDR3nt: TGTGCCAGCAGCGGTCCCGGGACAGGAAAACACAATGAGCAGTTCTTC
CDR3aa: CASSGPGTGKHNEQFF

j_gene: TRBJ1-2
len: 16
abundance: once
v_gene: TRBV5-1
d_gene: TRBD1
CDR3nt: TGCGCCAGCAGCTTGGTCTCGGCAGGGGGCCAGAATGGCTACACCTTC
CDR3aa: CASSLVSAGGQNGYTF

j_gene: TRBJ2-3
len: 16
abundance: .
v_gene: TRBV5-6
d_gene: TRBD2
CDR3nt: TGTGCCAGCAGCTTTGTTAGCGGGAGGTACCCAGATACGCAGTATTTT
CDR3aa: CASSFVSGRYPDTQYF

j_gene: TRBJ2-4
len: 11
abundance: .
v_gene: TRBV20-1
d_gene: .
CDR3nt: TGCAGTGCTAGAGACTTAAACATTCAGTACTTC
CDR3aa: CSARDLNIQYF

j_gene: TRBJ2-5
len: 16
abundance: .
v_gene: TRBV5-1
d_gene: .
CDR3nt: TGCGCCAGCAGCTTGGTCTCCTCTTTCTCCTTAGAGACCCAGTACTTC
CDR3aa: CASSLVSSFSLETQYF

j_gene: TRBJ2-5
len: 18
abundance: .
v_gene: TRBV29-1
d_gene: TRBD2
CDR3nt: TGCAGCGTTGTGATAGGGTCCCCTAGCGGGAGGGTACGGGAGACCCAGTACTTC
CDR3aa: CSVVIGSPSGRVRETQYF

j_gene: TRBJ1-1
len: 14
abundance: .
v_gene: TRBV21-1
d_gene: .
CDR3nt: TGTGCCAGCACCGGACGAGACAGTTACACTGAAGCTTTCTTT
CDR3aa: CASTGRDSYTEAFF

j_gene: TRBJ1-2
len: 12
abundance: once
v_gene: TRBV28
d_gene: .
CDR3nt: TGTGCCAGCAGTTTAAGCCCAAGGGGCTACACCTTC
CDR3aa: CASSLSPRGYTF

j_gene: TRBJ2-2
len: 16
abundance: .
v_gene: TRBV5-1
d_gene: .
CDR3nt: TGCGCCAGCAGCCTAGGAAGGGGGAGGGACACCGGGGAGCTGTTTTTT
CDR3aa: CASSLGRGRDTGELFF